The rows below give T cell receptor beta chains drawn from one sample of a study of shared clonotypes between healthy human individuals. The method was immunoSEQ multiplex PCR; TCRdb's version includes in-frame clones alone and lacks a portion of them. The profile shows some 2.4 million clones, more than 85% of them singletons. The source material was naive CD4+ T cells from PBMCs. These receptors came from a man between 18 and 35 years old in good health. Some clones in this sample may be carry-over from other donors' samples. Both conserved end residues are trimmed from each CDR3. Each record gives: clone size, V gene, J gene, CDR3 protein. Clone size is given for some rows only: seen once, a few or many times, or a class if the clone is expanded.

NA	TRBV6-5	TRBJ2-7	ASSYDGAGVDEQY
NA	TRBV7-9	TRBJ2-7	ASSLGPGQY
NA	TRBV10-3	TRBJ1-1	ATLSGAGNTEAF
NA	TRBV14	TRBJ2-1	ASSRGTSGYNEQF
NA	TRBV28	TRBJ2-3	ASSRGLAGGVDTQY
NA	TRBV7-6	TRBJ2-7	ASSLAGGSGEQY
NA	TRBV7-8	TRBJ1-1	ASSPWGRGRGVGTEAF
NA	TRBV5-6	TRBJ2-7	ASSWGLAGGGEQY
NA	TRBV27	TRBJ2-1	ASSPLAGGGNEQF
NA	TRBV7-3	TRBJ1-1	ASSPRPGPREAF
once	TRBV10-3	TRBJ2-1	AISPLQDDEQF
NA	TRBV19	TRBJ2-1	ASSIEGSSYNEQF
NA	TRBV28	TRBJ2-7	ASRTPGSTYEQY
NA	TRBV5-1	TRBJ2-5	ASSVGTSGRAVETQY
NA	TRBV7-2	TRBJ2-1	ASSLGLARRSEQF
NA	TRBV6-1	TRBJ2-7	ASSFGLAYEQY
NA	TRBV6-5	TRBJ2-5	ASTPPGQYQETQY
NA	TRBV28	TRBJ1-1	ASSSGDLNTEAF
NA	TRBV2	TRBJ2-3	ASRTTSGRSTDTQY
NA	TRBV29-1	TRBJ1-1	SVGGGTEAF
few	TRBV28	TRBJ1-5	ASSAFYQPQH
NA	TRBV19	TRBJ1-5	ASSIARLQPQH
NA	TRBV27	TRBJ2-5	ASREGREGRTQY
once	TRBV6-5	TRBJ2-6	ASSSGANVLT
NA	TRBV5-6	TRBJ2-5	ASRPQGGQETQY
NA	TRBV28	TRBJ1-6	ASRARGDRSSPLH
once	TRBV5-6	TRBJ1-1	ASSFGTGYTEAF
NA	TRBV7-9	TRBJ2-2	ASSRPVGNTGELF
NA	TRBV30	TRBJ2-5	AWSLTNQETQY
NA	TRBV6-5	TRBJ1-1	ASRGQGAIEAF
NA	TRBV10-3	TRBJ2-1	ATSGRAVEQF
once	TRBV6-5	TRBJ1-4	ASSAAGTAEKLF
NA	TRBV30	TRBJ2-3	AWTSGRGDTQY
few	TRBV19	TRBJ2-7	ASRGRISYEQY
NA	TRBV6-5	TRBJ2-7	ASSSTGGGQY
NA	TRBV6-5	TRBJ1-1	ASSYRPGAYTEAF
NA	TRBV7-9	TRBJ1-4	ASSFRTDNEKLF
NA	TRBV10-3	TRBJ1-2	AISPRGNYGYT
few	TRBV5-1	TRBJ2-2	ASSLEGGELF
NA	TRBV5-1	TRBJ2-5	ASSFLAELGETQY
once	TRBV11-2	TRBJ2-7	ASSLVGRAGYEQY
NA	TRBV7-3	TRBJ2-1	ASSYSSYNEQF
NA	TRBV5-1	NA	ASSLVQGNSYEQY
NA	TRBV18	TRBJ1-5	ASSPSLVQNQPQH
NA	TRBV5-1	TRBJ2-5	ASSFPTGSGETQY
NA	TRBV19	TRBJ2-6	ASSIGPKWGANVLT
NA	TRBV7-2	TRBJ1-2	ASSGTGGAIYGYT
NA	TRBV9	TRBJ2-5	ASSTSLGAQETQY
NA	TRBV18	TRBJ2-1	ASSPRGLPTAYNEQF
NA	TRBV6-1	TRBJ2-7	ASSEIGGGGPYEQY
NA	TRBV14	TRBJ1-1	ASSQEIGGGGMNTEAF
NA	TRBV27	TRBJ2-7	ASSLSSQASTYEQY
NA	TRBV7-2	TRBJ2-7	ASSPPWDEQY
NA	TRBV28	TRBJ1-4	ASTDWERNEKLF
NA	TRBV7-3	TRBJ2-2	ASSLIGGRASGELF
NA	TRBV7-3	TRBJ1-1	ASLKDTPVGEAF